The next 3 T cell receptor beta chains were all read from a single sample in a study of shared T cell receptors in the human thymus. Some clones are missing from TCRdb's copy, which holds only in-frame ones; the method was immunoSEQ multiplex PCR. The sample contains under 850,000 clones, roughly 90% of which appear only once. These data also formed part of another study, on human thymus T cells.

The sequencing input was thymocytes. The receptors derive from a boy in the first two years of life with a congenital heart defect.

The genes are TRBV5-4 and TRBJ2-1; no clear D. The CDR3 totals 16 residues. Trimming cost V 0 bases and J 0 bases, with 10 bases left between them. Per germline, CDR1 SGHNT and CDR2 YYREEE (reference sequence). The CDR3 region has the DNA TGTGCCAGCAGCTTGGTCGACAAGAGCTCCTACAATGAGCAGTTCTTC. Protein sequence: CASSLVDKSSYNEQFF.

The genes are TRBV9 and TRBJ2-5, with no clear D. The V gene's germline CDR1 is SGDLS and CDR2 YYNGEE. The CDR3 is made up of 13 amino acids. Trimming pared 5 bases from V and 7 bases from J, leaving 15 bases between. The CDR3 loop reads CASSPPINGTQYF. The CDR3 DNA reads as TGTGCCAGCAGTCCCCCTATCAATGGGACCCAGTACTTC. The full variable domain, rest sourced from reference TRBV9 and TRBJ2-5, is DSGVTQTPKHLITATGQRVTLRCSPRSGDLSVYWYQQSLDQGLQFLIQYYNGEERAKGNILERFSAQQFPDLHSELNLSSLELGDSALYFCASSPPINGTQYFGPGTRLLVL.

The chain is built from TRBV4-3 and TRBJ2-7, with 11 bases fitting TRBD2. The V gene's germline CDR1 is LGHNA and CDR2 YSLEER. CDR3 size: 16 residues. The V segment lost 1 base and the J segment 2 bases; nucleotides outside the gene matches: 4. For the CDR3, the DNA is TGCGCCAGCAGCCAAGGCCTAGCGGGGGGCACCTACGAGCAGTACTTC. Its translation is CASSQGLAGGTYEQYF.